These T cell receptor beta chains were read from a single sample in a study of immune evolution from preneoplasia to lung adenocarcinoma. Produced via immunoSEQ multiplex PCR; TCRdb's table is partial and in-frame only. The sample records fewer than 50,000 clones, less than 80% being singletons. What was sequenced was FFPE invasive lung adenocarcinoma tissue. The receptors here all came from a person in their 60s with lung adenocarcinoma. CDR3s include the opening cysteine and the closing phenylalanine or tryptophan. The D gene is left open where the match is weak. Size is stated for part of the rows, as once, few or many counts, or as a class when the clone is expanded.

V | D | size | CDR3
TRBV19 | NA | NA | CASSPSVGSNQPQHF
TRBV6-1 | NA | NA | CASSEVGRRGWFYEQYF
TRBV28 | TRBD1 | NA | CASSLGDRGNEQYF
TRBV19 | NA | NA | CASSIAGQGHEAFF
TRBV5-6 | NA | NA | CASSFGTGGPETQYF
TRBV7-8 | NA | NA | CASSFKPDTQYF
TRBV27 | TRBD2 | NA | CASSLYSGLAVDNEQFF
TRBV11-2 | NA | NA | CASSFTAGMAGELFF
TRBV10-2 | NA | NA | CASSRGGEGNQPQHF
TRBV9 | NA | NA | CASSVGVRSSYEQYF
TRBV9 | TRBD2 | NA | CASSVGLAGGTGELFF
TRBV19 | TRBD1 | NA | CASSRRRDRGSGQPQHF
TRBV11-3 | NA | NA | CASSLGATKLKETQYF
TRBV11-3 | NA | once | CASSRQVRETQYF
TRBV28 | TRBD1 | NA | CASSPLINRGRKTQYF
TRBV11-2 | TRBD2 | few | CASSLAGGKSSYNEQFF
TRBV7-2 | NA | NA | CASSSQLLSGTDTQYF
TRBV7-9 | NA | NA | CASSPRAYNEQFF
TRBV10-3 | TRBD1 | NA | CAITTGQEHEQYF
TRBV28 | NA | NA | CASSSPRTGGNQPQHF
TRBV5-1 | NA | few | CASSQDMNTEAFF
TRBV2 | TRBD2 | NA | CASSRTLAEASTDTQYF
TRBV6-4 | NA | NA | CASSEGGTNTGELFF
TRBV18 | NA | NA | CASSPLTRDVEAFF
TRBV5-4 | TRBD2 | NA | CASSPGLAGGPGGELFF
TRBV11-2 | TRBD2 | few | CASSFVAGGPDEQFF
TRBV18 | NA | NA | CASSPPSGELFF
TRBV28 | NA | NA | CASSSSVNEETQYF
TRBV9 | NA | NA | CASSVTVVSYEQYF
TRBV19 | TRBD1 | NA | CASSKGQGYTGELFF
TRBV28 | TRBD1 | once | CASSLQGAHTNYGYTF
TRBV7-2 | NA | NA | CASLRSREQFF
TRBV14 | NA | NA | CASSQNSQETQYF
TRBV6-6 | TRBD1 | few | CASKQGEANTEAFF
TRBV5-4 | TRBD2 | few | CASRVTSGYNEQFF
TRBV6-5 | TRBD1 | NA | CASSYSPDRGLAFF
TRBV28 | TRBD1 | NA | CASSLPRDSHGYTF
TRBV10-3 | NA | NA | CAISPEETDRTEAFF
TRBV6-4 | NA | NA | CASSDSSGSYNEQFF
TRBV6-1 | NA | few | CASSGQSGANVLTF
TRBV18 | NA | NA | CASSQSSGANVLTF
TRBV5-1 | NA | NA | CASSFLFQNREAYEQYF
TRBV5-1 | NA | NA | CASSLPGGETQYF
TRBV5-8 | NA | NA | CASSLGSTGTYNEQFF
TRBV19 | NA | NA | CASNGQLAKNIQYF